This passage covers 32 T cell receptor beta chains from one sample sequenced in a study of control samples from healthy donors and cancer patients. Method: immunoSEQ multiplex PCR; TCRdb's copy keeps in-frame clones and lacks some. The sample has 110,000 or so clones, roughly 89% seen once; the top ten hold approximately 15%. Sequencing was carried out using blood. The receptors originated from a woman in her fifties or sixties in good health.

The count of this clone is one. This chain joins TRBV7-9 and TRBJ2-7, with 9 positions matching TRBD2. J lost 3 bases, V lost 6 bases, and 12 bases had no gene match. Germline-derived CDR1 and CDR2 are SEHNR and FQNEAQ (reference sequence). This CDR3 has 16 residues. The CDR3 DNA is TGTGCCAGCAGTTTCCAGACTAGCGGAGGATACTACGAGCAGTACTTC. This encodes CASSFQTSGGYYEQYF.

CDR3 nucleotides: TGTGCCAGCAGCTTAGCGGCGACTAGCGGGTACACCGGGGAGCTGTTTTTT. Its translation is CASSLAATSGYTGELFF. The chain combines TRBV7-2 with TRBJ2-2; 10 nucleotides line up with TRBD2. The CDR3 is 17 residues long. The V gene's germline CDR1 is SGHTA and CDR2 FQGNSA. V shed 0 bases, J shed 3 bases, and the junction held 4 bases outside the gene matches.

The rearrangement joins TRBV5-1 to TRBJ1-1; no reliable D call. V gave up 5 bases and J gave up 3 bases, with 14 bases separating them. CDR3 length: 14 amino acids. Germline V gene lookup returns CDR1 SGHRS and CDR2 YFSETQ. The CDR3 DNA reads as TGCGCCAGCAGGCAAACTAACCGGGACACTGAAGCTTTCTTT. Translating it yields CASRQTNRDTEAFF.

The chain is built from TRBV24-1 and TRBJ2-1, with D unresolved. Germline V gives CDR1 KGHDR, CDR2 SFDVKD. This CDR3 spans 17 amino acids. Trimming pared 3 bases from V and 7 bases from J, leaving 21 bases between. The CDR3 DNA sequence: TGTGCCACCAGTGATCCCGCGACCGACGAGGTAAGAAATGAGCAGTTCTTC. Amino acid sequence: CATSDPATDEVRNEQFF.

This clone came up many times. V is TRBV2 and J is TRBJ2-7; D is uncertain. CDR3 length: 13 residues. Germline V gene data show CDR1 as SNHLY and CDR2 as FYNNEI. Trimming removed 2 bases at V and 1 base at J, with 6 bases between. DNA for the CDR3: TGTGCCAGCAGTGAAACGCGTTCCTACGAGCAGTACGTC. This codes for CASSETRSYEQYV.

This chain joins TRBV6-1 and TRBJ2-3; 7 nucleotides align to TRBD1. This CDR3 region has 16 residues. Looked up from germline, CDR1 is MNHNS and CDR2 is SASEGT. Unmatched junction bases numbered 6, after V lost 2 bases and J lost 1 base. The CDR3 is CASSEIPGGGTDTQYF. The CDR3, as DNA: TGTGCCAGCAGTGAAATCCCAGGGGGTGGCACAGATACGCAGTATTTT.

The chain has TRBV12-3 or TRBV12-4 and TRBJ2-1, with D perhaps TRBD1 or TRBD2 (5 bases each). Trimming stripped 7 bases from V and 6 bases from J, with 13 bases between. The CDR3 is made up of 13 amino acids. DNA of the CDR3: TGTGCCAGCACCGGGGACCCTACCAATGAGCAGTTCTTC. Encoded protein: CASTGDPTNEQFF.

The chain joins TRBV27 to TRBJ2-3; 8 bases align to TRBD1. The length of the CDR3 is 14 residues. V lost 8 bases, J lost 2 bases, and 6 bases stayed unmatched. In germline, CDR1 is MNHEY, CDR2 SMNVEV (reference sequence). CDR3 sequence reads: CASGQDRDTDTQYF. The CDR3 region has the DNA TGTGCCAGCGGGCAGGACAGGGACACAGATACGCAGTATTTT.

This sequence joins TRBV3-1 (or the pseudogene TRBV3-2) and TRBJ1-4; TRBD1 is a possible D gene (6 bases). Germline assignment: CDR1 LGHDT and CDR2 YNNKEL (reference sequence). This CDR3 has 15 amino acids. Trimming left V 3 bases short and J 4 bases short, with 12 bases between. CDR3 region: CASSHLGGLNEKLFF. CDR3 DNA sequence: TGTGCCAGCAGCCACCTCGGGGGGCTTAATGAAAAACTGTTTTTT.

The chain employs TRBV11-1 and TRBJ1-1; tentative D call: TRBD1 (5 bases). Per germline, CDR1 SGHAT and CDR2 FQDESV (reference sequence). The ends were cut back, 3 bases at V and 6 bases at J, with 17 bases in the middle. There are 15 residues in the CDR3. The CDR3 bases are TGTGCCAGCAGCTTCGAGTCTAGAGGGGCTGCTGAAGCTTTCTTT. Protein product: CASSFESRGAAEAFF.

Turning to this clone: Within the sample, other DNA sequences also encode this same CDR3. The J gene is TRBJ2-1, the V gene TRBV9; 9 bases map to TRBD2. Germline V gene data show CDR1 as SGDLS and CDR2 as YYNGEE. This CDR3 is 15 amino acids long. J gave up 8 bases and V 0 bases, and 6 bases lay outside the gene matches. The DNA of the CDR3 is TGTGCCAGCAGCGTAGTCGGGCGGGGGGGAGATGAGCAGTTCTTC. It encodes CASSVVGRGGDEQFF.

In this sample, this clone turned up once. The chain couples TRBV19 to TRBJ1-5, with D hard to call. CDR1 LNHDA and CDR2 SQIVND come from the germline V gene (reference sequence). CDR3 length: 14 amino acids. V lost 10 bases and J lost 3, with 16 bases in between. This chain's CDR3 is CATQTGSDNQPQHF. The CDR3 DNA follows: TGTGCCACTCAAACCGGGTCTGACAATCAGCCCCAGCATTTT.

This CDR3 is CASSTSREERKAFF. The CDR3 nucleotides read TGTGCCAGTAGTACATCCAGGGAAGAAAGAAAGGCTTTCTTT. The rearrangement links TRBV19 to TRBJ1-1, with TRBD1 as a possible D gene (5 bases). Germline CDR1 is LNHDA and CDR2 is SQIVND (reference sequence). This CDR3 is built from 14 residues. Trimming removed 4 bases from V and 11 bases from J, with 20 bases in between.

The chain is built from TRBV4-2 and TRBJ2-1; no clear D. The CDR3 is made up of 14 amino acids. The ends were cut back, 0 bases at V and 7 bases at J, with 10 bases in the middle. Germline V lookup: CDR1 LGHNA, CDR2 YNFKEQ. For the CDR3, the DNA is TGTGCCAGCAGCCAAGATTGGCAGACTAATGAGCAGTTCTTC. This codes for CASSQDWQTNEQFF.

V is TRBV18 and J is TRBJ1-1; 8 bases align to TRBD1. J was trimmed by 5 bases and V by 3 bases; bases with no gene match: 2. The CDR3 has 13 amino acids. CDR1 and CDR2 from the germline V gene are KGHSH and LQKENI. CDR3 region: CASSPGQGTEAFF. The CDR3 nucleotides read TGTGCCAGCTCACCCGGACAGGGAACTGAAGCTTTCTTT. The variable domain in full, completed from reference TRBV18 and TRBJ1-1, reads NAGVMQNPRHLVRRRGQEARLRCSPMKGHSHVYWYRQLPEEGLKFMVYLQKENIIDESGMPKERFSAEFPKEGPSILRIQQVVRGDSAAYFCASSPGQGTEAFFGQGTRLTVV.

This chain joins TRBV10-3 and TRBJ1-1; maybe TRBD1 (5 bases). V lost 4 bases to trimming and J lost 8 bases, with 8 bases between them. The germline gives CDR1 ENHRY, CDR2 SYGVKD. This CDR3 is 11 amino acids long. In DNA form, the CDR3 reads TGTGCCATCAGTGGGGGGTCAGAAGCTTTCTTT. Translated, it gives CAISGGSEAFF.

The V call is TRBV19, the J call TRBJ2-7, with 8 bases that match TRBD1. This CDR3 contains 14 residues. Per the germline V gene, CDR1 is LNHDA and CDR2 is SQIVND (reference sequence). J was trimmed by 2 bases and V by 3 bases; bases with no gene match: 3. CDR3 sequence reads: CASSIGTGAYEQYF. CDR3 nucleotides: TGTGCCAGTAGTATTGGGACAGGAGCCTACGAGCAGTACTTC.

CDR3 amino acids: CASRVDSTGPNEQFF. In DNA form, the CDR3 reads TGTGCCAGCAGAGTAGATTCAACAGGGCCCAATGAGCAGTTCTTC. The chain joins TRBV7-2 to TRBJ2-1; possible D gene TRBD1, 6 bases. The V and J ends lost 6 bases and 6 bases respectively, with 18 bases between them. The CDR3 is 15 residues long. CDR1 is SGHTA, CDR2 FQGNSA, per germline. The full variable domain, its missing parts supplied by reference TRBV7-2 and TRBJ2-1, is GAGVSQSPSNKVTEKGKDVELRCDPISGHTALYWYRQSLGQGLEFLIYFQGNSAPDKSGLPSDRFSAERTGGSVSTLTIQRTQQEDSAVYLCASRVDSTGPNEQFFGPGTRLTVL.

The genes are TRBV7-9 and TRBJ2-7; 7 nucleotides line up with TRBD1. CDR1 is SEHNR and CDR2 is FQNEAQ in the germline V gene (reference sequence). The CDR3 has 13 residues. V shed 11 bases and J 1 base; nucleotides not matched to a gene: 8. Here the CDR3 DNA reads TGTGCCGTCGACAGGGCCGTATCCTACGAGCAGTACTTC. It codes for CAVDRAVSYEQYF.

The CDR3, as DNA: TGTGCCAGCAGCTCCTTCGGGGAGATCACTGAAGCTTTCTTT. It codes for CASSSFGEITEAFF. The chain links TRBV13 to TRBJ1-1; no definite D call. Trimming pared 4 bases from V and 4 bases from J, leaving 13 bases between. Germline CDR1 is PRHDT and CDR2 is FYEKMQ (reference sequence). There are 14 residues in the CDR3.

The chain links TRBV3-1 (or the pseudogene TRBV3-2) to TRBJ1-1; D is perhaps TRBD1 (6 bases). V lost 3 bases and J 11 bases, leaving 22 bases between the germline ends. Germline loops: CDR1 LGHDT, CDR2 YNNKEL (reference sequence). This CDR3 spans 15 amino acids. The CDR3 coding sequence is TGTGCCAGCAGCCAGGGACTCGTAGGGGGGGCAGGTGCTTTCTTT. Residues: CASSQGLVGGAGAFF.

V usage is TRBV25-1 and J usage is TRBJ1-1, with D perhaps matching TRBD1 (6 bases). The V and J ends lost 4 bases and 0 bases respectively, with 12 bases between them. The CDR3 covers 15 residues. The germline V gene has CDR1 MGHDK and CDR2 SYGVNS. The chain's CDR3 is CASSGRTDLNTEAFF. CDR3 coding DNA: TGTGCCAGCAGTGGGCGGACAGATTTGAACACTGAAGCTTTCTTT.

The chain carries TRBV11-2 and TRBJ1-6, with 8 bases lining up with TRBD1. CDR1 SGHAT and CDR2 FQNNGV come from the germline V gene. J gave up 10 bases and V 6 bases, and 11 bases lay outside the gene matches. This CDR3 spans 15 amino acids. CDR3 sequence reads: CASRSLRGRESPLHF. For the CDR3, the DNA is TGTGCCAGCAGGAGCCTCAGGGGGCGAGAGTCACCCCTCCACTTT.

This clone has more than one count but fewer than ten. The chain combines TRBV18 with TRBJ1-5, with D possibly being TRBD1 (5 bases). Per the germline V gene, CDR1 is KGHSH and CDR2 is LQKENI. This CDR3 region has 15 residues. With 4 bases removed from V and 0 bases from J, the gap between germline ends came to 10 bases. The CDR3 coding sequence is TGTGCCAGCTCACAGGACATTTATAGCAATCAGCCCCAGCATTTT. It yields the protein CASSQDIYSNQPQHF.

The rearrangement joins TRBV7-9 to TRBJ2-7, with a tentative D call TRBD2 (6 bases). The CDR3 runs 14 residues. V gave up 5 bases and J gave up 1 base, with 12 bases separating them. Germline loops: CDR1 SEHNR, CDR2 FQNEAQ (reference sequence). CDR3 protein: CASSPGGTSYEQYF. The DNA for the CDR3 is TGTGCCAGCAGCCCCGGCGGGACTTCCTACGAGCAGTACTTC.

The chain links TRBV7-6 to TRBJ2-2, with D hard to call. CDR3 length: 12 amino acids. CDR1 is SGHVS, CDR2 FNYEAQ, per germline. V was shortened by 8 bases and J by 5 bases, with 9 bases between the two germline ends. In DNA form, the CDR3 reads TGTGCCAGCCGGCCGGGTACCGGGGAGCTGTTTTTT. Amino acid sequence: CASRPGTGELFF.

The chain links TRBV4-2 to TRBJ1-1; D unclear. The CDR3 has 15 amino acids. V lost 1 base, J lost 1 base, and 10 bases lay in between. Germline V lookup: CDR1 LGHNA, CDR2 YNFKEQ. The CDR3 DNA reads as TGTGCCAGCAGCCAAGTTGACACCCGGAACACTGAAGCTTTCTTT. Amino acid sequence: CASSQVDTRNTEAFF.

The chain links TRBV7-6 to TRBJ2-3, with D possibly matching TRBD1 (5 bases). V lost 1 base and J 2 bases, leaving 10 bases between the germline ends. This CDR3 comprises 15 residues. The germline V gene has CDR1 SGHVS and CDR2 FNYEAQ. CDR3 residues: CASSLDLGDTDTQYF. CDR3 in DNA: TGTGCCAGCAGCTTAGACCTAGGGGACACAGATACGCAGTATTTT.

About this clone itself: The same CDR3 also results from other DNA sequences found in this sample. J is TRBJ1-4 and V is TRBV7-9; 7 bases align to TRBD1. V gave up 6 bases and J gave up 8 bases; unmatched junction bases: 9. The CDR3 is made up of 14 amino acids. The germline CDR1 and CDR2 sequences are SEHNR and FQNEAQ (reference sequence). CDR3 sequence (DNA): TGTGCCAGCAGTCTTAGACAGGGTGGGGAAAAACTGTTTTTT. It is translated as CASSLRQGGEKLFF. Together with reference TRBV7-9 and TRBJ1-4, the CDR3 gives the full variable domain: DTGVSQNPRHKITKRGQNVTFRCDPISEHNRLYWYRQTLGQGPEFLTYFQNEAQLEKSRLLSDRFSAERPKGSFSTLEIQRTEQGDSAMYLCASSLRQGGEKLFFGSGTQLSVL.

The rearrangement uses TRBV12-1 and TRBJ2-7; the table names TRBD1, a call not compared with the DNA. TRBV12-1 is an annotated pseudogene. The CDR3 sequence is 12 residues long. The CDR3 here is CASSQGSYEQYV. In DNA, the CDR3 is TGTGCCAGCAGTCAGGGCTCCTACGAGCAGTACGTC.

The chain uses TRBV30 and TRBJ1-5; D is perhaps TRBD1 (6 bases). Germline CDR1 and CDR2: GTSNPN and SVGIG (reference sequence). CDR3 length: 15 amino acids. Trimming left V 0 bases short and J 3 bases short, with 12 bases between. The CDR3 coding sequence is TGTGCCTGGAGTGTTGGAGGGGGGTACAATCAGCCCCAGCATTTT. Amino acid sequence: CAWSVGGGYNQPQHF.

V and J are TRBV19 and TRBJ1-5; D possibly corresponds to TRBD1 (5 bases). Germline CDR1 is LNHDA and CDR2 is SQIVND (reference sequence). V lost 8 bases to trimming and J lost 3 bases, with 17 bases between them. This CDR3 has 15 residues. For the CDR3, the DNA is TGTGCCAGTTGCCTTTTAGCGGGGGACAATCAGCCCCAGCATTTT. It yields the protein CASCLLAGDNQPQHF.